The 30 T cell receptor beta chains below all came from one sample that was sequenced in a study of T-cell reconstitution after alpha-beta-depleted transplantation in children. Unique molecular identifiers were incorporated during preparation of the TCRbeta library. TCRdb redid the calling of the PCR reads with MiXCR, one entry per CDR3 protein. The repertoire holds some 120,000 distinct CDR3 sequences, with 10% as singletons. Material: PBMCs, obtained before TCRalphabeta/CD19-depleted stem cell transplant. These receptor sequences come from a boy aged 2-15 years with acute lymphoblastic leukemia, due to receive a stem cell transplant.

CDR3 in amino acids: CASSLVLGVMNTEAFF. Written as DNA, the CDR3 is TGTGCCAGCAGCCTCGTTCTAGGGGTTATGAACACTGAAGCTTTCTTT. The rearrangement joins TRBV5-5 to TRBJ1-1; TRBD1 might be the D (5 bases). Trimming took 4 bases from V and 0 from J, leaving 16 bases between them. The CDR3 contains 16 residues. CDR1 SGHKS and CDR2 YYEKEE come from the germline V gene (reference sequence).

The rearrangement links TRBV5-1 to TRBJ2-1; 10 bases fit TRBD2. This CDR3 is 18 amino acids long. V shed 4 bases, J shed 1 base, and the junction held 11 bases outside the gene matches. Germline V gene sequence: CDR1 SGHRS, CDR2 YFSETQ. The CDR3 loop is CASSQLAGGTSSYNEQFF. The DNA of the CDR3 is TGCGCCAGCAGCCAATTAGCGGGAGGTACCTCTTCCTACAATGAGCAGTTCTTC. The full variable domain, with the rest looked up from reference TRBV5-1 and TRBJ2-1, is KAGVTQTPRYLIKTRGQQVTLSCSPISGHRSVSWYQQTPGQGLQFLFEYFSETQRNKGNFPGRFSGRQFSNSRSEMNVSTLELGDSALYLCASSQLAGGTSSYNEQFFGPGTRLTVL.

V is TRBV4-2 and J is TRBJ1-5, with a weak D call TRBD1 (6 bases). CDR3 size: 17 residues. Germline CDR1 LGHNA, CDR2 YNFKEQ. The V and J ends lost 1 base and 0 bases respectively, with 13 bases between them. This CDR3 is CASSQGGAGASNQPQHF. CDR3 DNA: TGTGCCAGCAGCCAAGGAGGCGCAGGGGCTAGCAATCAGCCCCAGCATTTT.

This clonotype was seen repeatedly, ten times or more. The V gene is TRBV5-1, the J gene TRBJ2-7; D call uncertain. The CDR3 is made up of 12 amino acids. CDR1 SGHRS and CDR2 YFSETQ come from the germline V gene. The V end lost 4 bases, the J end lost 7 bases, and 12 bases lay between the germline ends. The CDR3 reads CASSEMSMEQYF. Written as DNA, the CDR3 is TGCGCCAGCAGCGAAATGAGTATGGAGCAGTACTTC. Together with reference TRBV5-1 and TRBJ2-7, the CDR3 gives the full variable domain: KAGVTQTPRYLIKTRGQQVTLSCSPISGHRSVSWYQQTPGQGLQFLFEYFSETQRNKGNFPGRFSGRQFSNSRSEMNVSTLELGDSALYLCASSEMSMEQYFGPGTRLTVT.

V and J are TRBV4-2 and TRBJ2-1, with no clear D. The V end was cut by 2 bases, the J end by 7 bases, with 15 bases between. Germline V gene data show CDR1 as LGHNA and CDR2 as YNFKEQ. The CDR3 length is 15 residues. The CDR3 sequence: CASSQSPRSVNEQFF. The CDR3 DNA follows: TGTGCCAGCAGCCAATCCCCACGGTCGGTTAATGAGCAGTTCTTC.

This clonotype was seen many times. The chain links TRBV20-1 to TRBJ2-3, with 8 bases that match TRBD2. CDR3 length equals 13 residues. CDR1 and CDR2 (germline): DFQATT, SNEGSKA (reference sequence). Trimming took 6 bases from V and 4 from J; bases not matched to a gene: 6. CDR3 nucleotides: TGCAGTGCCGCAGCGGGAGCCCCAGATACGCAGTATTTT. This translates into CSAAAGAPDTQYF.

The rearrangement joins TRBV6-1 to TRBJ1-6; D is perhaps TRBD1 (5 bases). CDR1 is MNHNS, CDR2 SASEGT, per germline. The CDR3 has 16 residues. V lost 2 bases, J lost 6 bases, and 14 bases lay in between. Here the CDR3 DNA reads TGTGCCAGCAGTGAATGGTTTCAGGGTAGTAATTCACCCCTCCACTTT. It specifies CASSEWFQGSNSPLHF.

Ten or more counts support this clonotype. CDR3 region: CASNRLRTDTQYF. Written as DNA, the CDR3 is TGCGCCAGCAACAGACTCCGCACAGATACGCAGTATTTT. The gene calls are TRBV5-1 and TRBJ2-3; D remains unclear. V lost 6 bases and J lost 1, with 9 bases in between. Germline V gene data show CDR1 as SGHRS and CDR2 as YFSETQ. The CDR3 consists of 13 residues.

This clonotype turned up a few times. The genes are TRBV5-6 and TRBJ2-7; D perhaps matches TRBD1 (6 bases). This CDR3 contains 13 residues. Trimming removed 5 bases at V and 6 bases at J, with 15 bases between. Germline values: CDR1 SGHDT, CDR2 YYEEEE. The CDR3 spells CASRETGRTEQYF. CDR3 DNA sequence: TGTGCCAGCAGGGAGACAGGTAGGACCGAGCAGTACTTC.

This sequence joins TRBV6-5 and TRBJ2-7; maybe TRBD2 (6 bases). The length of the CDR3 is 16 residues. In germline, CDR1 is MNHEY, CDR2 SVGAGI. The ends were cut back, 1 base at V and 3 bases at J, with 16 bases in the middle. The CDR3: CASSYLVPAGNYEQYF. In DNA, the CDR3 is TGTGCCAGCAGTTACTTAGTCCCGGCGGGAAACTACGAGCAGTACTTC.

This clonotype was seen at least ten times. The chain joins TRBV20-1 to TRBJ2-1; 8 bases agree with TRBD2. The CDR3 is 17 residues long. V lost 6 bases and J lost 1; bases outside the gene matches: 14. CDR1 DFQATT and CDR2 SNEGSKA come from the germline V gene (reference sequence). CDR3 in DNA: TGCAGTGCCCCTGCCGGGGGGGTGAGATCTTCCTACAATGAGCAGTTCTTC. Residues: CSAPAGGVRSSYNEQFF.

The chain recombines TRBV7-3 with TRBJ2-1; possibly TRBD1 for D (5 bases). CDR1 is SGHTA, CDR2 FQGTGA, per germline. The CDR3 spans 15 residues. Trimming took off 6 bases at V and 1 base at J, with 13 bases between the two ends. The CDR3 nucleotides read TGTGCCAGCAGTCAGGGATCGAGGTCCTACAATGAGCAGTTCTTC. As protein: CASSQGSRSYNEQFF.

The rearrangement links TRBV5-5 to TRBJ1-1; weak D call: TRBD1 (5 bases). V lost 4 bases and J lost 2, with 15 bases in between. The CDR3 contains 15 residues. The germline CDR1 and CDR2 sequences are SGHKS and YYEKEE (reference sequence). CDR3: CASSPGTFQNTEAFF. The CDR3 DNA is TGTGCCAGCAGCCCGGGGACGTTCCAAAACACTGAAGCTTTCTTT.

This clonotype was counted only a few times. The chain couples TRBV4-1 to TRBJ2-3; D might be TRBD2 (6 bases). CDR1 and CDR2 (germline): MGHRA, YSYEKL. This CDR3 contains 18 residues. V was cut by 3 bases and J by 2 bases, with 21 bases left in between. The CDR3 sequence: CASSQGIGSLGATDTQYF. CDR3 nucleotide sequence: TGCGCCAGCAGCCAGGGGATCGGGAGCCTGGGTGCCACAGATACGCAGTATTTT.

The chain carries TRBV29-1 and TRBJ2-3, with 7 bases that match TRBD2. CDR1 is SQVTM, CDR2 ANQGSEA, per germline. This CDR3 is built from 14 residues. V trimming: 4 bases; J trimming: 1 base; junction bases outside the gene matches: 5. The CDR3 reads CSVGFAGGTDTQYF. CDR3 in DNA: TGCAGCGTTGGCTTTGCGGGAGGCACAGATACGCAGTATTTT.

This clonotype has just a few counts. This chain joins TRBV4-1 and TRBJ2-7, with a weak D call TRBD1 (5 bases). Germline lookup yields CDR1 MGHRA and CDR2 YSYEKL. V shed 1 base and J shed 2 bases, with 12 bases lying between them. The CDR3 is 15 residues long. Here the CDR3 reads CASSQVVAGPYEQYF. The CDR3, as DNA: TGCGCCAGCAGCCAAGTTGTGGCAGGGCCCTACGAGCAGTACTTC.

The chain uses TRBV15 and TRBJ2-7; 7 positions agree with TRBD2. Germline V gene data show CDR1 as LNHNV and CDR2 as YYDKDF (reference sequence). Trimming took 1 base from V and 2 from J; bases not matched to a gene: 2. This CDR3 region has 14 residues. This CDR3 is CATSRVAGAYEQYF. As DNA, the CDR3 is TGTGCCACCAGCAGAGTGGCGGGGGCCTACGAGCAGTACTTC.

The chain joins TRBV12-3 or TRBV12-4 to TRBJ2-4; D possibly corresponds to TRBD1 (7 bases). There are 14 residues in the CDR3. V was clipped by 5 bases and J by 6 bases, with 14 bases between them. CDR3 sequence: CASSPYRGGNIQYF. CDR3 DNA sequence: TGTGCCAGCAGTCCCTACAGGGGAGGAAACATTCAGTACTTC.

The chain uses TRBV4-2 and TRBJ2-3; a possible D gene is TRBD2 (6 bases). The CDR3 sequence is 14 residues long. V was shortened by 0 bases and J by 7 bases, with 11 bases between the two germline ends. Germline-derived CDR1 and CDR2 are LGHNA and YNFKEQ. The CDR3 loop is CASSQDRGDHTQYF. Here the CDR3 DNA reads TGTGCCAGCAGCCAAGATCGCGGGGACCATACGCAGTATTTT.

This sequence joins TRBV18 and TRBJ2-1, with D hard to call. Trimming shortened V by 2 bases and J by 4 bases, and 6 bases separated the two germline ends. The CDR3 spans 13 residues. Germline V gene sequence: CDR1 KGHSH, CDR2 LQKENI. CDR3 nucleotide sequence: TGTGCCAGCTCACCAGACGCTTACAATGAGCAGTTCTTC. Residues: CASSPDAYNEQFF.

This clonotype has a count of ten or more. The chain recombines TRBV4-1 with TRBJ1-3; the D is unclear. Germline loops: CDR1 MGHRA, CDR2 YSYEKL. Trimming cost V 0 bases and J 4 bases, with 10 bases left between them. This CDR3 region has 15 residues. The CDR3 sequence is CASSQDQSGGNTIYF. The CDR3 DNA is TGCGCCAGCAGCCAAGACCAATCCGGCGGAAACACCATATATTTT.

This clonotype was counted ten times or more. The rearrangement uses TRBV20-1 and TRBJ2-7, with D uncertain. The CDR3 is made up of 13 amino acids. V was pared by 5 bases and J by 3 bases, with 14 bases between. The germline CDR1 and CDR2 sequences are DFQATT and SNEGSKA (reference sequence). CDR3 sequence: CSAPKAVYYEQYF. The CDR3 DNA reads TGCAGTGCTCCTAAGGCGGTTTACTACGAGCAGTACTTC.

This clonotype has at least ten counts. The J gene is TRBJ1-1, the V gene TRBV6-1; D gene uncertain. The CDR3 loop spans 16 amino acids. The V gene lost 1 base and the J gene lost 2 bases, with 14 bases spanning the gap. Per germline, CDR1 MNHNS and CDR2 SASEGT. This CDR3 reads CASSEGLNFVNTEAFF. Written as DNA, the CDR3 is TGTGCCAGCAGTGAAGGGCTGAACTTCGTAAACACTGAAGCTTTCTTT.

This clonotype was counted between two and nine times. The chain links TRBV3-1 to TRBJ2-3; unclear D gene. V lost 1 base and J lost 1, with 6 bases in between. The CDR3 runs to 14 residues. Germline CDR1 and CDR2: LGHDT and YNNKEL (reference sequence). The CDR3 region is CASSQGAGTDTQYF. DNA of the CDR3: TGTGCCAGCAGCCAAGGCGCGGGCACAGATACGCAGTATTTT.

This clonotype was seen ten or more times. This rearrangement joins TRBV12-3 or TRBV12-4 to TRBJ2-5; 11 bases align to TRBD2. The ends lost 5 bases at V and 7 bases at J; junction bases unmatched: 6. CDR3 size: 14 residues. Here the CDR3 DNA reads TGTGCCAGCAGTGAGATAGCGGGAGGGGTGACCCAGTACTTC. Translation: CASSEIAGGVTQYF.

There are a few counts of this clonotype. The chain carries TRBV28 and TRBJ2-5; tentative D call: TRBD2 (6 bases). In germline, CDR1 is MDHEN, CDR2 SYDVKM. The V end lost 5 bases, the J end lost 4 bases, and 14 bases lay between the germline ends. The CDR3 spans 14 residues. CDR3: CASSPRRTIETQYF. The CDR3 DNA reads TGTGCCAGCAGTCCCCGGAGGACTATAGAGACCCAGTACTTC.

This clonotype appeared a few times. The chain combines TRBV25-1 with TRBJ2-1, with 10 bases lining up with TRBD2. With 1 base clipped from V and 0 bases from J, the junction kept 15 bases outside the gene matches. CDR3 length: 21 amino acids. Germline CDR1 is MGHDK and CDR2 is SYGVNS. The CDR3 DNA follows: TGTGCCAGCAGTGAATCAGGACTAGCGGAAGCAGCTCCGAACTCCTACAATGAGCAGTTCTTC. This sequence encodes CASSESGLAEAAPNSYNEQFF. Variable domain in full (rest from reference TRBV25-1 and TRBJ2-1): EADIYQTPRYLVIGTGKKITLECSQTMGHDKMYWYQQDPGMELHLIHYSYGVNSTEKGDLSSESTVSRIRTEHFPLTLESARPSHTSQYLCASSESGLAEAAPNSYNEQFFGPGTRLTVL.

This clonotype was detected a few times. This sequence joins TRBV3-1 and TRBJ2-5, with D possibly being TRBD1 or TRBD2 (5 bases each). The CDR3 extends over 17 amino acids. Germline CDR1 reads LGHDT; CDR2 reads YNNKEL (reference sequence). Trimming took 4 bases from V and 2 from J, leaving 20 bases between them. CDR3 region: CASSRPAGTRAQETQYF. The CDR3 coding sequence is TGTGCCAGCAGCCGCCCTGCCGGGACCCGGGCACAAGAGACCCAGTACTTC.

This clonotype was counted a few times. The rearrangement joins TRBV11-2 to TRBJ2-5; D could derive from TRBD1 or TRBD2 (5 bases each). Trimming shortened V by 4 bases and J by 1 base, and 22 bases separated the two germline ends. The CDR3 extends over 18 amino acids. The germline V gene has CDR1 SGHAT and CDR2 FQNNGV. CDR3 nucleotide sequence: TGTGCCAGCAGCTACACCCCCGGGACGCGAAAAACCCAAGAGACCCAGTACTTC. Translated, it gives CASSYTPGTRKTQETQYF.

The chain combines TRBV20-1 with TRBJ2-7; 7 positions agree with TRBD2. Germline values: CDR1 DFQATT, CDR2 SNEGSKA (reference sequence). After removal of 5 bases from V and 0 bases from J, the junction contained 7 bases not matched to a gene. CDR3 length equals 14 residues. The CDR3 nucleotides read TGCAGTGCTCCCCCGGGACTAAGCTCCTACGAGCAGTACTTC. It specifies CSAPPGLSSYEQYF.